The T cell receptor (beta chain) under discussion was sequenced for a study of neurological immune-mediated disorders. In TCRdb, the 5' RACE reads were re-called with MiXCR into one record per CDR3 protein. The sample has about 62,000 distinct CDR3 sequences, 4% to 6% seen once. At least ten counts were recorded for this clonotype. Germline V gene data show CDR1 as SQVTM and CDR2 as ANQGSEA. CDR3 length: 14 amino acids. The V segment lost 3 bases and the J segment 1 base; nucleotides outside the gene matches: 5. This clonotype was sampled from a woman in her forties or fifties with multiple sclerosis. Material: PBMCs. The gene calls are TRBV29-1 and TRBJ2-5; TRBD1 matches 7 bases. This CDR3 is CSVDRTGRQETQYF. The CDR3 DNA reads as TGCAGCGTTGACCGGACAGGCCGCCAAGAGACCCAGTACTTC.